The 12 T cell receptor beta chains in this list originate from one sample, sequenced in a study of regulatory T cells in long-lasting Graves disease. Described time point: newly diagnosed GD, antithyroid drugs for less than 3 months. Making the TCR library involved RNA that had been extracted from PBMCs. iRepertoire HTBI primers and Arm-PCR of CDR3 regions built TCR beta libraries. Via MiXCR, TCRdb re-called the multiplex PCR reads, giving one row per CDR3 protein. There are about 520,000 distinct CDR3 sequences in the sample; approximately 12% occur only once, and roughly 9.3% lies in the top ten. This same sample was also taken into another study, of T cells in Graves' hyperthyroidism and ophthalmopathy.

Source: peripheral blood mononuclear cells (PBMCs), taken at new diagnosis, from a patient treated with antithyroid drugs. The receptors come from a woman between 25 and 40 years old with Graves disease.

The V gene is TRBV20-1, the J gene TRBJ2-7; D is perhaps TRBD1 or TRBD2 (6 bases each). The germline V gene encodes CDR1 DFQATT and CDR2 SNEGSKA (reference sequence). V lost 3 bases and J lost 6, with 9 bases in between. CDR3 size: 11 residues. The CDR3 nucleotides read TGCAGTGCTAGTAAGGGGGGCGAGCAGTACTTC. It yields the protein CSASKGGEQYF.

This clonotype was seen at least ten times. J is TRBJ1-5 and V is TRBV24-1; TRBD1 aligns across 8 bases. The germline gives CDR1 KGHDR, CDR2 SFDVKD. The junction had 13 bases not matched to a gene; V was cut back by 6 bases and J by 7 bases. This CDR3 region has 16 residues. Here the CDR3 reads CATSSSDRGYLQPQHF. In DNA, the CDR3 is TGTGCCACCAGTTCATCCGACAGGGGATATTTGCAGCCCCAGCATTTT.

The rearrangement links TRBV9 to TRBJ1-6; 8 nucleotides line up with TRBD1. This CDR3 contains 16 residues. Trimming cost V 3 bases and J 2 bases; bases outside gene matches: 4. Germline V gene data show CDR1 as SGDLS and CDR2 as YYNGEE. The CDR3 protein is CASSAGQGAYNSPLHF. CDR3 coding DNA: TGTGCCAGCAGCGCAGGACAGGGCGCCTATAATTCACCCCTCCACTTT.

Many counts were recorded for this clonotype. The chain has TRBV7-3 and TRBJ2-7, with 7 bases that match TRBD2. The CDR3 extends over 13 amino acids. Germline values: CDR1 SGHTA, CDR2 FQGTGA. The J segment lost 7 bases and the V segment lost 2 bases, leaving 5 bases of the junction unmatched. DNA of the CDR3: TGTGCCAGCAGCTTACCCACTAGCGAGGAGCAGTACTTC. Protein product: CASSLPTSEEQYF.

This clonotype occurred a few times. The genes are TRBV19 and TRBJ1-1; no definite D call. This CDR3 has 15 residues. Trimming took off 3 bases at V and 5 bases at J, with 16 bases between the two ends. Germline V gene data show CDR1 as LNHDA and CDR2 as SQIVND (reference sequence). This CDR3 reads CASSILTAIGTEAFF. CDR3 DNA: TGTGCCAGTAGTATTCTCACCGCAATAGGGACTGAAGCTTTCTTT.

This sequence joins TRBV6-4 and TRBJ2-5; D may be TRBD2 (5 bases). The CDR3 totals 15 residues. Germline V gene data show CDR1 as MRHNA and CDR2 as SNTAGT. Trimming cost V 5 bases and J 5 bases, with 18 bases left between them. In nucleotides, the CDR3 is TGTGCCAGCAGTTACAACGGGATTAGTGGGGAGACCCAGTACTTC. This encodes CASSYNGISGETQYF.

This clonotype was counted ten times or more. The J gene is TRBJ1-1, the V gene TRBV12-3 or TRBV12-4; D gene ambiguous. This CDR3 has 15 amino acids. V lost 5 bases and J 5 bases, leaving 18 bases between the germline ends. CDR3 in amino acids: CASSLKSRVGTEAFF. The CDR3 DNA reads TGTGCCAGCAGTCTTAAGTCCCGTGTTGGAACTGAAGCTTTCTTT.

The V call is TRBV30, the J call TRBJ1-1; 7 nucleotides line up with TRBD1. Losses at the gene ends were 8 bases for V and 3 bases for J; bases not matched to a gene: 12. The germline V gene encodes CDR1 GTSNPN and CDR2 SVGIG (reference sequence). The CDR3 covers 14 residues. The CDR3 bases are TGTGCCACGGACAGGTTTCGATGGGACACTGAAGCTTTCTTT. It translates to CATDRFRWDTEAFF.

This clonotype has a handful of counts. The genes are TRBV10-1 and TRBJ1-5; 8 nucleotides align to TRBD1. J lost 7 bases, V lost 6 bases, and 5 bases had no gene match. This CDR3 contains 13 residues. Looked up from germline, CDR1 is WNHNN and CDR2 is SYGVQD (reference sequence). The CDR3 DNA sequence: TGCGCCAGCAGGGGACAGGTCGGCCAGCCCCAGCATTTT. It yields the protein CASRGQVGQPQHF.

This clonotype appeared a single time. A single base separates this from a much larger clone, so it may be a read error. The chain recombines TRBV20-1 with TRBJ2-1; 7 bases map to TRBD2. CDR1 and CDR2 (germline): DFQATT, SNEGSKA (reference sequence). The CDR3 runs to 14 residues. Trimming at V came to 3 bases and at J to 10 bases, leaving 12 bases not matched to a gene. CDR3 coding DNA: TGCAGTGCTAGCCCCACTAGCGCAGCCTACGAGCAGTTCTTC. Encoded protein: CSASPTSAAYEQFF.

This clonotype was recorded many times. The chain carries TRBV2 and TRBJ2-4, with D perhaps TRBD2 (5 bases). This CDR3 spans 13 amino acids. V lost 10 bases, J lost 0 bases, and 10 bases lay in between. CDR1 and CDR2 from the germline V gene are SNHLY and FYNNEI. The CDR3 nucleotides are TGTGCCACCCGCGGGTTAGCCAAAAACATTCAGTACTTC. This translates into CATRGLAKNIQYF.

The sample holds one count of this clonotype. With only one base between it and a far larger clone, this is likely a read error. The CDR3 reads CASSDVTGAGETQYF. The CDR3 DNA sequence: TGTGCCAGCAGTGATGTAACAGGGGCAGGAGAGACCCAGTACTTC. The rearrangement uses TRBV27 and TRBJ2-3; 7 bases line up with TRBD1. The assigned J gene may be wrong: the sequence end matches TRBJ2-5 better. Germline V gene sequence: CDR1 MNHEY, CDR2 SMNVEV (reference sequence). The CDR3 sequence is 15 residues long.